These T cell receptor beta chains were read from a single sample in a study of blood T cell repertoires in COVID-19. The table came from immunoSEQ multiplex PCR; TCRdb's copy has only in-frame clones and leaves some out. The sample has around 120,000 clones; over 75% are singletons. The specimen was peripheral blood. These receptors were obtained from a man aged 50 to 60 with acute or convalescent COVID-19. Both conserved end residues are part of each CDR3.

v_gene	CDR3aa
TRBV5-4	CASSLPSGGFENEQFF
TRBV28	CASTPGGLDNSPLHF
TRBV19	CASRLTSGGLNEQFF
TRBV19	CASSMLGANTEAFF
TRBV19	CASGAPIGTGKFHSNQPQHF
TRBV5-5	CASSAGEPTISNSPLHF
TRBV9	CASSVASAGDSYEQYF
TRBV2	CASKGGGLSTDTQYF
TRBV19	CASSVAGGSRTEAFF
TRBV11-2	CASSPWDSQETQYF
TRBV2	CASKGRTGQNTEAFF
TRBV2	CASSTQTYYNEQFF
TRBV11-2	CASSPRPNMGVVDTQYF
TRBV14	CASSQENRGEKLFF
TRBV9	CASSQGQGGNGELFF
TRBV28	CASTLESSYNSPLHF
TRBV9	CASSALETTRGEKLFF
TRBV5-4	CASSISGGGNQPQHF
TRBV6-5	CASTYDSGTGELFF
TRBV10-3	CAISGRGNTIYF
TRBV10-1	CASSESRVDTQYF
TRBV28	CASSFFWGSGRYEQYF
TRBV7-8	CASSLRAGTGVNTGELFF
TRBV5-1	CASSLVSDYGYTF
TRBV19	CASTDQGIHSNQPQHF
TRBV5-1	CASSLVQGTDTQYF
TRBV5-1	CASSLASGVTGELFF
TRBV10-1	CASSELQGAAEAFF
TRBV5-8	CASSWTGSYEQYF
TRBV21-1	CASSKWTLDRSGNQPQHF
TRBV7-9	CASSLGQLSGANVLTF
TRBV10-3	CAISELGQGRYEQYF
TRBV12-3/TRBV12-4	CASSFGSTYEQYF